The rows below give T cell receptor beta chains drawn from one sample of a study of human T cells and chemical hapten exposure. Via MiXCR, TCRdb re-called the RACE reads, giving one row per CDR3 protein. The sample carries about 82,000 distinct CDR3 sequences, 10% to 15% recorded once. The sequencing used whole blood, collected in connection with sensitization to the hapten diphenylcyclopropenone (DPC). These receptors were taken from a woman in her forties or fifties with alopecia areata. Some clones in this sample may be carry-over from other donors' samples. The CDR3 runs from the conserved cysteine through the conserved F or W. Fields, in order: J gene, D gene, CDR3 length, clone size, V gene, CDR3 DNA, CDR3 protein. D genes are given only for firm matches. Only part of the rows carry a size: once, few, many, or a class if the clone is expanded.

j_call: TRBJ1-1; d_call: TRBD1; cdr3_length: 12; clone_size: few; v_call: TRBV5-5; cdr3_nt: TGTGCCAGCAGCGAGACAGGGGGTCGAGCTTTCTTT; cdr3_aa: CASSETGGRAFF
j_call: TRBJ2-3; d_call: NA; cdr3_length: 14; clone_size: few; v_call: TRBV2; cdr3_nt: TGTGCCAGCAGGTCTATCGGTACGACGCTTACGCAGTATTTT; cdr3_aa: CASRSIGTTLTQYF
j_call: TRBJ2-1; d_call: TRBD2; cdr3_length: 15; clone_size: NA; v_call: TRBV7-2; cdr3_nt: TGTGCCAGCAGCCCCCTTCGGCTAGCGGGTAATGAGCAGTTCTTC; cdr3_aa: CASSPLRLAGNEQFF
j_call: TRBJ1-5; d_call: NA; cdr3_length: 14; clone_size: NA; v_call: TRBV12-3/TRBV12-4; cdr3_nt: TGTGCCAGCAGTTTAAGCGCAGTCAATCAGCCCCAGCATTTT; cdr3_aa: CASSLSAVNQPQHF
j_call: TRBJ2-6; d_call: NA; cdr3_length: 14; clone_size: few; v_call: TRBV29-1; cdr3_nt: TGCAGCGTCGCAGATATCTCTGGGGCCAACGTCCTGACTTTC; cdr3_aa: CSVADISGANVLTF
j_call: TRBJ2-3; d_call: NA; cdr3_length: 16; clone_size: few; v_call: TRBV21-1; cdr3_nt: TGTGCCAGCAGCAAAGGAGGGACTACCTGCACAGATACGCAGTATTTT; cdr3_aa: CASSKGGTTCTDTQYF
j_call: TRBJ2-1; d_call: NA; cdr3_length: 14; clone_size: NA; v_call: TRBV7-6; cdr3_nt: TGTGCCAGCAGCTTAGATGGTCTAGACAATGAGCAGTTCTTC; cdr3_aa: CASSLDGLDNEQFF
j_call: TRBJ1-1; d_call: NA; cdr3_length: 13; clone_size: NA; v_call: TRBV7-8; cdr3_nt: TGTGCCAGCAGCTCCCCCGGGGGACCCTGGTTTTTCTTT; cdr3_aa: CASSSPGGPWFFF
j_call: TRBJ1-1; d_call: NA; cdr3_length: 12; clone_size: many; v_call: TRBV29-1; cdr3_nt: TGCAGCGGCAGGGGCTTTAACACTGAAGCTTTCTTT; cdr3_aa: CSGRGFNTEAFF
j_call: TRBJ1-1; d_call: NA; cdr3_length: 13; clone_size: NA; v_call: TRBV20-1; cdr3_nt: TGCAGTGCTTATTCAGACAGCTACACTGAAGCTTTCTTT; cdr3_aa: CSAYSDSYTEAFF
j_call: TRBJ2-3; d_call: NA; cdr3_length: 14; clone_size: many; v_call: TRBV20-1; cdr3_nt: TGCAGTGCTGGACCGGGACCCCCCCTGGATACGCAGTATTTT; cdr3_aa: CSAGPGPPLDTQYF
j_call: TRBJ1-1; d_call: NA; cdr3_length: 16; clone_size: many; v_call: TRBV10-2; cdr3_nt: TGCGCCAGCAGTGAGAAATGGGTAGTCATGAACACTGAAGCTTTCTTT; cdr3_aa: CASSEKWVVMNTEAFF
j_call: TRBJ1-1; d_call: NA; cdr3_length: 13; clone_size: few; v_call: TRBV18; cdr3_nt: TGTGCCAGCCAGACATCTACGAACACTGAAGCTTTCTTT; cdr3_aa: CASQTSTNTEAFF
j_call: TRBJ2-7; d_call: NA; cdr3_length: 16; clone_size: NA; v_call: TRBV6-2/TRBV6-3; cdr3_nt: TGTGCCAGCAGTGTACGTCTCATAGCTGCCGCCTACGAGCAGTACTTC; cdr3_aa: CASSVRLIAAAYEQYF
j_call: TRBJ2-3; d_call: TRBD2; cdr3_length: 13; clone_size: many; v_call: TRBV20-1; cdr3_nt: TGCAGTGCTAGAGATCGGGGACTAGGTACGCAGTATTTT; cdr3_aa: CSARDRGLGTQYF
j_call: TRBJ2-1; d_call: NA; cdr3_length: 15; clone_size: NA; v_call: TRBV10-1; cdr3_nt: TGCGCCAGCAGTGAGTTTCATAGTGGGGTCAGTGAGCAGTTCTTC; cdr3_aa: CASSEFHSGVSEQFF
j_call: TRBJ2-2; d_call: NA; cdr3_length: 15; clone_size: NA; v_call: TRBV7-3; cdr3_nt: TGTGCCAGCAGCTACGGAGCAGGGAACACCGGGGAGCTGTTTTTT; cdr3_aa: CASSYGAGNTGELFF
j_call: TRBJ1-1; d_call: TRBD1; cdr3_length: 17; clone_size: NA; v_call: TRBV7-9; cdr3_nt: TGTGCCAGCAGCTTAGCGAGGGGACAGGGATTGAACACTGAAGCTTTCTTT; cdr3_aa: CASSLARGQGLNTEAFF